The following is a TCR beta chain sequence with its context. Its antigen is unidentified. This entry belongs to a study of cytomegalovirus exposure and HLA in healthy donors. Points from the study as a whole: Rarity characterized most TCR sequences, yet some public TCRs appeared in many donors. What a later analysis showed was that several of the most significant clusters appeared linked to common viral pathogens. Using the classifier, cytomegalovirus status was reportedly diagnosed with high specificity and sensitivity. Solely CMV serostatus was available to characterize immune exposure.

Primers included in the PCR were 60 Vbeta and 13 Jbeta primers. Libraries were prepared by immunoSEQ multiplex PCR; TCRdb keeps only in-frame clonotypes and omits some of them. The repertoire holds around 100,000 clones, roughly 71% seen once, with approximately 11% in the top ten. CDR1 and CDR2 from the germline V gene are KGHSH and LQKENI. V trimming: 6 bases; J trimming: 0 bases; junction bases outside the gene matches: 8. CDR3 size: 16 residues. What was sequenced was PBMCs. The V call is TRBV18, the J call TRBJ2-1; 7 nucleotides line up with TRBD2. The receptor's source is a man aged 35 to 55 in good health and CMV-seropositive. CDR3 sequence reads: CASSPTSSSSYNEQFF. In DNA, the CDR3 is TGTGCCAGCTCGCCGACTAGCTCTAGCTCCTACAATGAGCAGTTCTTC.